This TCR beta chain is drawn from a study of cytomegalovirus exposure and HLA in healthy donors. Assay: immunoSEQ multiplex PCR; the TCRdb copy retains only in-frame clones and omits some. The data contain some 170,000 clones, 89% of them singletons. The donors were in the roughly 130-subject validation cohort, distinct from the roughly 600-subject first cohort. The CDR3 runs 14 residues. Germline V CDR1 and CDR2: SGHDT, YYEEEE. V trimming: 2 bases; J trimming: 4 bases; junction bases outside the gene matches: 3. The gene calls are TRBV5-6 and TRBJ2-7; TRBD2 matches 10 bases. The sample consisted of PBMCs. This receptor was taken from a man aged 18 to 30 in good health and CMV-seropositive. The CDR3 loop reads CASSFSGRRYEQYF. The CDR3 DNA follows: TGTGCCAGCAGCTTTAGCGGGAGGCGGTACGAGCAGTACTTC.